This section outlines one T cell receptor (beta chain) sequence together with its context. The sample belongs to a study of technical replicates of blood from a handful of donors. The CDR3 sequence is 17 residues long. Looked up from germline, CDR1 is SGDLS and CDR2 is YYNGEE. Trimming took off 4 bases at V and 5 bases at J, with 24 bases between the two ends. This table comes from immunoSEQ multiplex PCR, and its TCRdb copy is limited to in-frame clones, with some not included. The sample consists of more than 65,000 clones, approximately 93% of them appearing once. The sequenced material came from T cells isolated from PBMCs. The chain has TRBV9 and TRBJ1-2, with D tentatively TRBD1 (5 bases). The clonotype originates from a human donor in good health. CDR3 sequence: CASSLSRTGQAGYGYTF. CDR3 bases: TGTGCCAGCAGCCTAAGCAGAACAGGCCAAGCAGGGTATGGCTACACCTTC.